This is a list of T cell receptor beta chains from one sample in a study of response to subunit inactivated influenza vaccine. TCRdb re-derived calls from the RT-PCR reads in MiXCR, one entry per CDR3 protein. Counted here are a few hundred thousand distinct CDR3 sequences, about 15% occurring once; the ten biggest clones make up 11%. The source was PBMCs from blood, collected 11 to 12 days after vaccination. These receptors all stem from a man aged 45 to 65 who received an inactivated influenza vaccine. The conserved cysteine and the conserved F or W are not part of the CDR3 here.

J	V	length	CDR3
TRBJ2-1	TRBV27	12	ASSDRGYSNEQF
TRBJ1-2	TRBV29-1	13	SVVGLYTENYGYT
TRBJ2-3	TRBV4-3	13	ASSPTSGRRATQY
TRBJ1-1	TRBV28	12	ASGAGGANTEAF
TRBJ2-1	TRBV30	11	AWSVQGGNEQF
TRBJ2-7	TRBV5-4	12	ASSLDQGVYEQY
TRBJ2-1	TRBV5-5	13	ASSLEIGTYNEQF
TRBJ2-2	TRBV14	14	ASSQDGILNTGELF
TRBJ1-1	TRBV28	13	ASSFRPSAYSRAF
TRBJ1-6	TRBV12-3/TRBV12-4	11	ASGTGSGSPLH
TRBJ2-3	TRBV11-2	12	ASSSNLDTDTQY
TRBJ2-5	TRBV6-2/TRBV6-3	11	ASSLTGWETQY
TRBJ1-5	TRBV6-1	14	ASSSIGQGLNQPQH
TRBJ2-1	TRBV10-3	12	AIGVGRGTDEQF
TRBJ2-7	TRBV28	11	ACSLAGGTQQY
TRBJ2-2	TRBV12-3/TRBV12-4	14	ASSLLRTSTTGELF
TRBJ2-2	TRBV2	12	ASSEGDLAGELF
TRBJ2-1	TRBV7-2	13	ASSLVLAGGYEQF
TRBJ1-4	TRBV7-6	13	ASSLAEALNEKLF
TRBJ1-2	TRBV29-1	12	STYPKQGNYGYT
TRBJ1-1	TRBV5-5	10	ASSLGWTEAF
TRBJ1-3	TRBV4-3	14	ASSPRGAGLGNTIY
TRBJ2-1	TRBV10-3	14	AISEETSGAYNEQF
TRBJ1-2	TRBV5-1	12	ASSLGITGDGYT
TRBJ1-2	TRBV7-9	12	ASSFTQSNYGYT
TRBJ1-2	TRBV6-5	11	ASSYPGAQHYT
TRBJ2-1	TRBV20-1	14	SARQQTSGFYNEQF
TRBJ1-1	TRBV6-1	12	ASMAKGRNTEAF
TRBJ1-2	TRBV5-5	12	ASSTDRVNYGYT
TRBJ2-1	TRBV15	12	ATGRLASYNEQF
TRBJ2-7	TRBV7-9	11	ASSQKGGGEQY
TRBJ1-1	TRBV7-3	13	ASSLNPGSNTEAV
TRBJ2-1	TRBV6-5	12	ASSWSGAGNEQF
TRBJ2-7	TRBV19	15	ASSIVVGVVGGREQY
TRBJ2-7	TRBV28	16	ASSLPGLGVAGGYEQY
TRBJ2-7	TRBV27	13	ASSLVAGDFYEQY
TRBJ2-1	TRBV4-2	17	ASSQEGSGQGSSYNEQF
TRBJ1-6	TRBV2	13	ASRSDGYWGSPLH
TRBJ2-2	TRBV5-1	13	ASSLVQGMDGGLF
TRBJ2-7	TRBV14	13	ASSPLPTGVHEQY
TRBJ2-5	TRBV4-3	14	ASSQDASPRGETQY
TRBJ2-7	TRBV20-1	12	SAQDKSSSYEQY
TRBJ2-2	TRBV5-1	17	ASRMGLAGGDANTGELF
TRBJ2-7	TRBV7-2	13	ASSLARDYPYEQY
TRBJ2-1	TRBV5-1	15	ASSLVLAETTYNEQF
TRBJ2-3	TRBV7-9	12	ASSLEGQTDTQY
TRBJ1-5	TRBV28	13	ASSHHRGSNQPQH
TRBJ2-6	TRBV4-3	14	ASSQDRSGTGDVLT
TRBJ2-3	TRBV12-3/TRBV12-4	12	ASSLGGAADTQY
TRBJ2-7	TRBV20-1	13	SASSGSGNSYEQY
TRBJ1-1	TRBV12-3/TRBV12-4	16	ASTQGGGTGGQGTEAF
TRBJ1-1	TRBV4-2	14	ASSRTVGQRNTEAF
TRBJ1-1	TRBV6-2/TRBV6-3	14	ASSYKRRQGNTEAF
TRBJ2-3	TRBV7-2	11	ASSFGVKDTQY
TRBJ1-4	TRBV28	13	ASSYVPSTNEKLF
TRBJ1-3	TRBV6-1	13	ASSRQGAAGNTIY
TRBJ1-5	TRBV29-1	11	SVGPSLNQPQH
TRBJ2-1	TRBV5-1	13	ASSFLGQGKNEQF
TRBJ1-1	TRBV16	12	ASSHRGGGLEAF